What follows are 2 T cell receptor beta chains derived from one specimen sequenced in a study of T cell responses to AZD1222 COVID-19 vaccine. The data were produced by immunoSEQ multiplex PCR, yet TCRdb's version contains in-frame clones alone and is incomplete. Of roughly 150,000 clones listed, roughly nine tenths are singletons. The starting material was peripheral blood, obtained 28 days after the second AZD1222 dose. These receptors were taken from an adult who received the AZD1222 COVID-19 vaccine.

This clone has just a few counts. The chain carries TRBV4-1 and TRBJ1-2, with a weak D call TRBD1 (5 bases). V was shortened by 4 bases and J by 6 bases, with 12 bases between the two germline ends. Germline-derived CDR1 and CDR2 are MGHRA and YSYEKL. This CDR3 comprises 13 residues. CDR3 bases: TGCGCCAGCAGCCTGGCGGGGGAAAATGGCTACACCTTC. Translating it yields CASSLAGENGYTF.

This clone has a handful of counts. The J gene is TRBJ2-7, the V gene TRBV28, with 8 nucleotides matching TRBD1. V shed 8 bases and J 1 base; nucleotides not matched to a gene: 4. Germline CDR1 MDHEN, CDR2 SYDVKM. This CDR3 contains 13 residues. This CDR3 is CASLRTGSYEQYF. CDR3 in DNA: TGTGCCAGCCTTCGGACAGGGTCCTACGAGCAGTACTTC. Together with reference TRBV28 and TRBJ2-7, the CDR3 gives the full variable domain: DVKVTQSSRYLVKRTGEKVFLECVQDMDHENMFWYRQDPGLGLRLIYFSYDVKMKEKGDIPEGYSVSREKKERFSLILESASTNQTSMYLCASLRTGSYEQYFGPGTRLTVT.